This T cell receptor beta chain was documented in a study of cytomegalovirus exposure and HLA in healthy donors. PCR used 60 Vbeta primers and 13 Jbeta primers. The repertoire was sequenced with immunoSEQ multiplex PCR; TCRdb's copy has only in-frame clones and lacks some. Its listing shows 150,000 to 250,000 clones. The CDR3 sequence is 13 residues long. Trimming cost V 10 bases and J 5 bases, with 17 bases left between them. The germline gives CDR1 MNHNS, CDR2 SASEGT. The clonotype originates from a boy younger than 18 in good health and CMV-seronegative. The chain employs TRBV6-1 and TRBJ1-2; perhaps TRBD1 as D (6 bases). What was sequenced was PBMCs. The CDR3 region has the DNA TGTGCCACCATAGAGACAGGTAGATATGGCTACACCTTC. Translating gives CATIETGRYGYTF.